This TCR beta chain was obtained from a study of blood T cell repertoires in COVID-19 (dated by TCRdb to 2020 to 2021). About the full investigation: Collaborator samples came from the United States, Italy and Spain and covered acute and convalescent phases of COVID-19. A de-identified subject ID, COVID-19 status, age in years and sex were almost always included in the sample metadata. The dataset comprised deeply sampled blood TCRbeta repertoires from subjects exposed to, actively infected with, or recovered from COVID-19. The samples were drawn from the first 160 participants of the ongoing ImmuneRACE study and from 1,254 subjects provided by 6 global collaborators. The repertoires were made available in a free public database intended to serve as a resource for research on the immune response to SARS-CoV-2. Where available, HLA class I and class II types were taken from metadata supplied by the sample provider and were not determined by assay-based typing. The material from the prospective study consisted of cDNA or gDNA derived from T cells, B-cell-depleted T cells, or PBMCs. Broader findings and caveats from the paper: The quantity of clinical and demographic metadata differed by source and by participant and was supplied without curation.

The germline V and J ends show losses of 0 bases and 6 bases respectively, and no gene match explains 6 bases of the junction. Measured from the cysteine to the phenylalanine, the CDR3 is 16 residues long. Left in the record is the CDR3 DNA by itself, 48 bases read in frame from the first base. In the germline V gene, CDR1 corresponds to SGHRS and CDR2 to YFSETQ. Each collaborating institution followed its own protocols to collect whole blood in K2EDTA tubes. Collaborator samples were shipped for TCRbeta analysis as frozen whole blood, isolated PBMCs, or DNA extracted from either sample type. TCRbeta CDR3 regions were amplified from genomic DNA by means of the immunoSEQ Assay, a bias-controlled multiplex PCR. The authors' analysis ran thus. Within the assay, amplification of reference gene primers was used to estimate how many nucleated cells each sample contained. Sequence reads were collapsed and filtered to measure the absolute abundance of every unique TCRbeta CDR3 rearrangement. For each sample, productive Simpson clonality was calculated by taking the square root of Simpson's diversity index across productive rearrangements. Drawn from immuneACCESS, this table holds only the in-frame rearrangements with V and J called that TCRdb kept. Clones are partly lost; checked studies trace under half to an unresolved V gene and leave the rest unexplained. V and J calls and clone size are as listed in that table; D and trimming were resolved from the DNA. The sample includes just over 35,000 clones, with roughly 90% observed a single time. The ten top clones hold about 19% of the sample.

Concerning this clone itself: Its specific antigen is unknown. No much larger clonotype is one base removed from it; base qualities were not supplied.

The material sequenced was peripheral blood. The receptor's source is a man in his sixties with acute or convalescent COVID-19. The receptor chain draws on TRBV5-1 and TRBJ1-2; TRBD1 fits 12 bases in the junction. Here the CDR3 is given as CASSLAMGQGANGYTF. The DNA reads as follows: TGCGCCAGCAGCTTGGCCATGGGACAGGGGGCGAATGGCTACACCTTC. Joined to the reference TRBV5-1 and TRBJ1-2 proteins, this CDR3 gives the full variable domain: KAGVTQTPRYLIKTRGQQVTLSCSPISGHRSVSWYQQTPGQGLQFLFEYFSETQRNKGNFPGRFSGRQFSNSRSEMNVSTLELGDSALYLCASSLAMGQGANGYTFGSGTRLTVV.